Below are 11 T cell receptor beta chains sequenced from a single sample in a study of T-cell reconstitution after alpha-beta-depleted transplantation in children. The TCRbeta library was prepared with unique molecular identifiers. TCRdb re-analysed the PCR reads in MiXCR, keeping a single row per CDR3 protein. The profile shows hundreds of thousands of distinct CDR3 sequences, 16% of them singletons. The source was PBMCs from the stem cell graft donor, collected from the stem cell graft. The source is a human donor who donated a stem cell graft to a child with acute myeloid leukemia.

There are a few counts of this clonotype. V gene TRBV7-8 combines with J gene TRBJ2-3, with 7 bases fitting TRBD1. CDR1 is SGHVS and CDR2 is FQNEAQ in the germline V gene. The CDR3 loop spans 16 amino acids. V dropped 1 base and J dropped 2; count of bases not matched to a gene: 6. The CDR3 DNA sequence: TGTGCCAGCAGCTTAGTTAGGGGGCTAATCACAGATACGCAGTATTTT. Translating it yields CASSLVRGLITDTQYF.

This chain joins TRBV18 and TRBJ2-5; D is undetermined. Germline V CDR1 and CDR2: KGHSH, LQKENI. Trimming removed 1 base at V and 5 bases at J, with 5 bases between. CDR3 length: 12 amino acids. CDR3 amino acids: CASSPLVETQYF. The CDR3 DNA is TGTGCCAGCTCACCACTTGTTGAGACCCAGTACTTC.

This clonotype came up a few times. V gene TRBV7-8 combines with J gene TRBJ2-7, with TRBD1 matching over 8 bases. The CDR3 is 16 amino acids. V was pared by 3 bases and J by 0 bases, with 7 bases of the junction left unmatched. Germline-derived CDR1 and CDR2 are SGHVS and FQNEAQ. The CDR3 is CASSFGGQESSYEQYF. The CDR3 DNA is TGTGCCAGCAGCTTCGGGGGACAGGAGAGCTCCTACGAGCAGTACTTC.

The chain couples TRBV5-1 to TRBJ1-5; weak D call: TRBD1 (6 bases). The germline gives CDR1 SGHRS, CDR2 YFSETQ. Trimming removed 2 bases at V and 1 base at J, with 10 bases between. This CDR3 contains 15 residues. In DNA, the CDR3 is TGCGCCAGCAGCTTTGCGGGGGCGAGCAATCAGCCCCAGCATTTT. As protein: CASSFAGASNQPQHF.

This clonotype occurred many times. The rearrangement links TRBV12-3 or TRBV12-4 to TRBJ2-5; D is possibly TRBD2 (6 bases). The CDR3 spans 12 residues. Trimming cost V 6 bases and J 4 bases, with 9 bases left between them. The CDR3: CASSGGRETQYF. The CDR3 DNA is TGTGCCAGCAGCGGAGGGAGAGAGACCCAGTACTTC.

This clonotype was picked up many times. This chain joins TRBV5-5 and TRBJ1-1, with 10 bases lining up with TRBD1. The CDR3 consists of 15 residues. Trimming took 3 bases from V and 4 from J; bases not matched to a gene: 6. Germline V gene lookup returns CDR1 SGHKS and CDR2 YYEKEE (reference sequence). This chain's CDR3 is CASSSTGQGGTEAFF. For the CDR3, the DNA is TGTGCCAGCAGCTCCACTGGACAGGGGGGCACTGAAGCTTTCTTT. The entire variable domain, with the rest obtained from reference TRBV5-5 and TRBJ1-1, is as follows: DAGVTQSPTHLIKTRGQQVTLRCSPISGHKSVSWYQQVLGQGPQFIFQYYEKEERGRGNFPDRFSARQFPNYSSELNVNALLLGDSALYLCASSSTGQGGTEAFFGQGTRLTVV.

This clonotype occurred many times. J is TRBJ1-5 and V is TRBV20-1, with TRBD1 matching 9 bases. V lost 8 bases to trimming and J lost 4 bases; unmatched junction nucleotides: 6. Germline-derived CDR1 and CDR2 are DFQATT and SNEGSKA (reference sequence). This CDR3 is 13 amino acids long. The CDR3 bases are TGCAGTACCGGGGACAGGGCAAATCAGCCCCAGCATTTT. This gives the protein CSTGDRANQPQHF.

This clonotype was seen ten or more times. The V gene is TRBV29-1, the J gene TRBJ2-7; 7 bases map to TRBD2. V shed 7 bases and J 7 bases; nucleotides not matched to a gene: 13. Per germline, CDR1 SQVTM and CDR2 ANQGSEA. The CDR3 is 13 amino acids. The CDR3 protein is CSATPMGGREQYF. The CDR3 nucleotides are TGCAGCGCGACGCCTATGGGGGGGAGGGAGCAGTACTTC.

This sequence joins TRBV7-9 and TRBJ1-1, with TRBD1 matching 7 bases. The J segment lost 1 base and the V segment lost 8 bases, leaving 13 bases of the junction unmatched. The CDR3 contains 16 residues. Per the germline V gene, CDR1 is SEHNR and CDR2 is FQNEAQ (reference sequence). CDR3 protein: CASRTKTGSGNTEAFF. CDR3 bases: TGTGCCAGCCGCACGAAGACAGGGTCGGGGAACACTGAAGCTTTCTTT. Supplemented by reference TRBV7-9 and TRBJ1-1, the full variable domain reads DTGVSQNPRHKITKRGQNVTFRCDPISEHNRLYWYRQTLGQGPEFLTYFQNEAQLEKSRLLSDRFSAERPKGSFSTLEIQRTEQGDSAMYLCASRTKTGSGNTEAFFGQGTRLTVV.

The rearrangement links TRBV28 to TRBJ1-6; no clear D gene. V lost 5 bases and J lost 9, with 5 bases in between. CDR1 and CDR2 (germline): MDHEN, SYDVKM. CDR3 length equals 11 residues. Here the CDR3 DNA reads TGTGCCAGCAGTGGGAGTTCACCCCTCCACTTT. Translated, it gives CASSGSSPLHF.

This clonotype was observed a few times. The chain combines TRBV29-1 with TRBJ1-4, with unresolved D. This CDR3 has 12 amino acids. Germline values: CDR1 SQVTM, CDR2 ANQGSEA. Trimming removed 7 bases at V and 7 bases at J, with 13 bases between. The CDR3: CSAAMAAEKLFF. The CDR3 DNA is TGCAGCGCTGCTATGGCAGCTGAAAAACTGTTTTTT.